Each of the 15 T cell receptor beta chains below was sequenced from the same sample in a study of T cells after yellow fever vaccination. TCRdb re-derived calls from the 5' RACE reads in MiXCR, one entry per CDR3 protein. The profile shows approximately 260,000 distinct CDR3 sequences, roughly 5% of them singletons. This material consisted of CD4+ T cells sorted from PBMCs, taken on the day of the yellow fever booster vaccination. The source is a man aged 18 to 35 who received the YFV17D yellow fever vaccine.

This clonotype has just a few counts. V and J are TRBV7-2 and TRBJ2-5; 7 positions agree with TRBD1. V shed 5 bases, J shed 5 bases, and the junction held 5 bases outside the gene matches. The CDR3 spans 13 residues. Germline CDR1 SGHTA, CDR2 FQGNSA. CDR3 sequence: CASSRGQDETQYF. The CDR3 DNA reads TGTGCCAGCAGCCGCGGACAGGACGAGACCCAGTACTTC.

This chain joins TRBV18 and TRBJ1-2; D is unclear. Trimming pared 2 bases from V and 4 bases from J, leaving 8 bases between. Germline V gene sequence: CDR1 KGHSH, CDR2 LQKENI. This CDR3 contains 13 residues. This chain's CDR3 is CASSPTQTYGYTF. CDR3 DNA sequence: TGTGCCAGCTCACCAACACAGACCTATGGCTACACCTTC.

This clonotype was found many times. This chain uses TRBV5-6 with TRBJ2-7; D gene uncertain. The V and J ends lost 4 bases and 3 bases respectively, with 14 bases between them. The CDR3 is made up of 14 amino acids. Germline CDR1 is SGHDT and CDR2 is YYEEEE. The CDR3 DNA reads TGTGCCAGCAGCAACCCCACAAGGATCTACGAGCAGTACGTC. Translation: CASSNPTRIYEQYV.

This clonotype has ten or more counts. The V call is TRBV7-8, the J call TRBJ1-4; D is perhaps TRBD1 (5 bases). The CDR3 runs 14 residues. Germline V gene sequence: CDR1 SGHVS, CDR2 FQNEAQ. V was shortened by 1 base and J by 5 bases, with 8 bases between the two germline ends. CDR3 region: CASSLGWGNEKLFF. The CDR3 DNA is TGTGCCAGCAGCTTAGGGTGGGGGAATGAAAAACTGTTTTTT.

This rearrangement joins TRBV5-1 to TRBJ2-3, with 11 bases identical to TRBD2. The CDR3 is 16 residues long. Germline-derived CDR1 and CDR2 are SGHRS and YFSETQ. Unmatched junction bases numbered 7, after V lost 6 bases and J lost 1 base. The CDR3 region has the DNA TGCGCCAGCACCGACCCACTAGCGGGAGGCACAGATACGCAGTATTTT. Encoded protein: CASTDPLAGGTDTQYF.

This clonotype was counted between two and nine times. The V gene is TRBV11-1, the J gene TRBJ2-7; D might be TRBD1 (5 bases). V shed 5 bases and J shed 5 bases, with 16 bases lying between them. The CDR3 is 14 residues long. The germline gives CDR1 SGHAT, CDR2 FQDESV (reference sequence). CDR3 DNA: TGTGCCAGCAGCCCCAGTAAGGGGTACCACGAGCAGTACGTC. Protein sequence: CASSPSKGYHEQYV.

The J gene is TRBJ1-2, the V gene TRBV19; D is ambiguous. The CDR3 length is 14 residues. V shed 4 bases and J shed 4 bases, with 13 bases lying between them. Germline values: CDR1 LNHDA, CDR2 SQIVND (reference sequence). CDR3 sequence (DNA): TGTGCCAGTAGTAATGACGGCAGGATCTATGGCTACACCTTC. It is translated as CASSNDGRIYGYTF. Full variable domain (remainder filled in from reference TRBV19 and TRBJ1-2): DGGITQSPKYLFRKEGQNVTLSCEQNLNHDAMYWYRQDPGQGLRLIYYSQIVNDFQKGDIAEGYSVSREKKESFPLTVTSAQKNPTAFYLCASSNDGRIYGYTFGSGTRLTVV.

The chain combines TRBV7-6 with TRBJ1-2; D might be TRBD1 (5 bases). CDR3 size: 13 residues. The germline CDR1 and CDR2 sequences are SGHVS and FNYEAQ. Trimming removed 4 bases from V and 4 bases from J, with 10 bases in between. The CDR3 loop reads CASSSGRSYGYTF. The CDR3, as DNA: TGTGCCAGCAGCTCGGGACGGAGCTATGGCTACACCTTC.

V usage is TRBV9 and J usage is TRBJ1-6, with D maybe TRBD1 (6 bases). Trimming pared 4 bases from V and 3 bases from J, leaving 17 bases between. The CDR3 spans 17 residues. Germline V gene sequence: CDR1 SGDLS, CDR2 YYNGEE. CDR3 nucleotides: TGTGCCAGCAGCTCGGGGGGGGGCAGCAACTATAATTCACCCCTCCACTTT. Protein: CASSSGGGSNYNSPLHF.

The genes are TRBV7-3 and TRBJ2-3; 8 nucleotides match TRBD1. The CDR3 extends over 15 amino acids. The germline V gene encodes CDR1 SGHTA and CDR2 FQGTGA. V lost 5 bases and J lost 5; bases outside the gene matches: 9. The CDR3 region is CASSMRGTGLDTQYF. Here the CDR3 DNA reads TGTGCCAGCAGCATGCGCGGGACAGGTCTAGATACGCAGTATTTT.

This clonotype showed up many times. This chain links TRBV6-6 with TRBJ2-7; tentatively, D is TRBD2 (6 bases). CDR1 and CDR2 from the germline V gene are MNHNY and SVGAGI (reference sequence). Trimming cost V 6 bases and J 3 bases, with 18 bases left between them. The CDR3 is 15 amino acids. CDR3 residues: CASSSLRGFIYEQYF. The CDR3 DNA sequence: TGTGCCAGCAGCTCACTACGGGGGTTCATCTACGAGCAGTACTTC.

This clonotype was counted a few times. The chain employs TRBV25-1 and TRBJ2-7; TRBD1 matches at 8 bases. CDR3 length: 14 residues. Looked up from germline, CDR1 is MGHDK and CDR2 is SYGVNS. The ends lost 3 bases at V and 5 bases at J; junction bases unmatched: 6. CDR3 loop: CASSDRDRLHEQYF. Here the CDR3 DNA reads TGTGCCAGCAGTGATAGGGACAGGCTACACGAGCAGTACTTC.

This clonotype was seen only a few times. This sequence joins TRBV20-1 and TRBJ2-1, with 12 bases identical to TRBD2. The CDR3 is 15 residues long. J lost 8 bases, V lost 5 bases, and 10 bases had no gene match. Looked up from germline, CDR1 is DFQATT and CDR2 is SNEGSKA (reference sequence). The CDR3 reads CSASLRLAGGDEQFF. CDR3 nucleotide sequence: TGCAGTGCTTCCCTCCGGCTAGCGGGGGGGGATGAGCAGTTCTTC.

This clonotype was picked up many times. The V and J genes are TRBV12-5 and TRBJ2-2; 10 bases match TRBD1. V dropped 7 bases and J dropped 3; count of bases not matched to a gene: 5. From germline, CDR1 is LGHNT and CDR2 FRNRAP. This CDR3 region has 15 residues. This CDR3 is CASAWGQGYTGELFF. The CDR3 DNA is TGTGCTAGTGCCTGGGGACAGGGGTACACCGGGGAGCTGTTTTTT.

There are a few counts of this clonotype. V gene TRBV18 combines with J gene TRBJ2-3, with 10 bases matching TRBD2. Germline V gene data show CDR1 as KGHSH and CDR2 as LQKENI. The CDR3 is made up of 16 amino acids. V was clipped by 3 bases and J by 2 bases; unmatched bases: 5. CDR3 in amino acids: CASSPSGLAFTDTQYF. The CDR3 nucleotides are TGTGCCAGCTCACCCTCGGGACTAGCGTTCACAGATACGCAGTATTTT.